What follows are 13 T cell receptor beta chains derived from one specimen sequenced in a study of T cell clonality in common variable immunodeficiency (dated by TCRdb to the mid-2010s). Library preparation was by the immunoSEQ multiplex PCR assay. TCRdb limited this immuneACCESS table to in-frame rearrangements with V and J called. A share of clones is missing; checked studies link under half to unresolved V genes, and the rest is unexplained. This sample has around 60,000 clones, none of them a singleton. The ten largest account for 1.5% to 2% of the sample. Sample: peripheral blood mononuclear cells. These receptors were taken from a person aged 18 to 75 in good health.

This clone was seen many times. The CDR3 goes on 3 residues after the read ends, and that part is filled in from the germline J gene. The chain joins TRBV20-1 to TRBJ1-1; perhaps TRBD1 as D (5 bases). Germline CDR1 and CDR2: DFQATT and SNEGSKA (reference sequence). The V end lost 1 base, the J end lost 0 bases, and 12 bases lay between the germline ends. The length of the CDR3 is 15 residues. The CDR3 loop reads CSARGLGHLNTEAFF. CDR3 bases read: TGCAGTGCTAGAGGCCTCGGACATTTGAACACTGAA.

This clone occurred many times. The read finishes 3 residues shy of the CDR3 end, and the germline J gene is used to complete it. The chain is built from TRBV5-1 and TRBJ2-1; 9 bases agree with TRBD2. CDR1 and CDR2 from the germline V gene are SGHRS and YFSETQ. CDR3 length: 21 residues. The V gene end was trimmed by 3 bases and the J gene end by 0 bases; junction bases not matched to a gene: 19. The CDR3 bases that were read are TGCGCCAGCAGCTCCCCCTTGACAGGCGCGGGAGGGCCTAGCTCCTACAATGAG. Protein sequence: CASSSPLTGAGGPSSYNE. The entire CDR3 reads CASSSPLTGAGGPSSYNEQFF.

As for this clone: Germline and junction disagree at one end, which may indicate a read error. Read data end 3 residues before the CDR3 end; the end is taken from the germline J gene. The chain employs TRBV7-9 and TRBJ2-1; a possible D gene is TRBD2 (6 bases). The CDR3 has 12 amino acids. Germline CDR1 is SEHNR and CDR2 is FQNEAQ (reference sequence). The CDR3 bases that were read are TGTTCCAGCAGCGGGCAGGGAGTTGAG. This sequence encodes CSSSGQGVE. The CDR3 in its entirety is CSSSGQGVEQFF.

This clone was counted at least ten times. From the germline J gene comes the end of the CDR3, since the read stops 3 residues before it. This rearrangement joins TRBV7-3 to TRBJ2-2, with D perhaps TRBD1 (6 bases). Between the trimmed V and J ends, which lost 5 bases and 0 bases, there was a span of 13 bases. CDR3 size: 16 residues. Germline V lookup: CDR1 SGHTA, CDR2 FQGTGA. Incomplete CDR3 DNA: TGTGCCAGCAGCCCCGGTGGACAGTCGAACACCGGGGAG. It is translated as CASSPGGQSNTGE. From start to end, the CDR3 is CASSPGGQSNTGELFF.

Ten or more counts support this clone. The read comes to an end 3 residues before the CDR3 does, leaving the germline J gene to fill in the end. This chain joins TRBV30 and TRBJ1-2; D remains unclear. CDR1 is GTSNPN and CDR2 is SVGIG in the germline V gene (reference sequence). Trimming pared 4 bases from V and 3 bases from J, leaving 9 bases between. CDR3 length: 12 amino acids. CDR3 residues: CAWKAEYYGYTF. The CDR3 DNA, read in part, is TGTGCCTGGAAGGCTGAGTACTATGGC.

This clone was counted many times. The sequence runs out 3 residues before the end of the CDR3; the remainder is reconstructed from the germline J gene. The rearrangement joins TRBV7-8 to TRBJ2-1; D gene ambiguous. This CDR3 contains 11 residues. Trimming pared 1 base from V and 9 bases from J, leaving 4 bases between. The V gene's germline CDR1 is SGHVS and CDR2 FQNEAQ. The CDR3 loop is CASSLEGEQFF. CDR3 DNA (partial): TGTGCCAGCAGCTTAGAGGGTGAG.

This clone was detected ten times or more. This chain's CDR3 is CASSLDGQGRISPLHF. The covered CDR3 bases are TGCGCCAGCAGCTTGGATGGACAGGGTAGAATTTCACCC. J is TRBJ1-6 and V is TRBV5-1; 8 positions agree with TRBD1. Read sequence stops 3 residues before the CDR3 end, and the germline J gene provides the missing end. The V segment lost 0 bases and the J segment 9 bases; nucleotides outside the gene matches: 8. The CDR3 spans 16 residues. Germline V gene sequence: CDR1 SGHRS, CDR2 YFSETQ. Drawing the rest from reference TRBV5-1 and TRBJ1-6, the complete variable domain is KAGVTQTPRYLIKTRGQQVTLSCSPISGHRSVSWYQQTPGQGLQFLFEYFSETQRNKGNFPGRFSGRQFSNSRSEMNVSTLELGDSALYLCASSLDGQGRISPLHFGNGTRLTVT.

This clone was seen ten or more times. The read terminates 3 residues ahead of where the CDR3 ends, so the germline J gene completes it. The rearrangement links TRBV7-9 to TRBJ2-3; TRBD1 aligns across 10 bases. Germline trimming cut 4 bases from V and 4 bases from J; bases unmatched to any gene: 2. Per germline, CDR1 SEHNR and CDR2 FQNEAQ (reference sequence). The CDR3 sequence is 14 residues long. CDR3 protein: CASSYGQGADTQYF. The CDR3 DNA, read in part, is TGTGCCAGCAGCTACGGACAGGGGGCAGATACG.

This clone appeared many times. The read terminates 3 residues before the CDR3 end, so the remaining end is supplied by the germline J gene. The rearrangement uses TRBV29-1 and TRBJ2-7; the match to TRBD1 covers 8 bases. The germline V gene encodes CDR1 SQVTM and CDR2 ANQGSEA. Trimming removed 7 bases from V and 5 bases from J; junction bases left unmatched: 7. The CDR3 sequence is 12 residues long. This chain's CDR3 is CSARTGSHEQYF. CDR3 DNA, as far as it was read: TGCAGCGCCCGGACAGGGAGCCACGAG.

This clone has a count of ten or more. The CDR3 is cut off 3 residues early in the read; its end comes from the germline J gene. The V call is TRBV5-1, the J call TRBJ2-2; 8 bases match TRBD1. Germline V gives CDR1 SGHRS, CDR2 YFSETQ. V was clipped by 2 bases and J by 1 base; unmatched bases: 10. This CDR3 is 18 amino acids long. CDR3 protein: CASSLGWTGSENTGELFF. The CDR3 bases that were read are TGCGCCAGCAGCTTAGGCTGGACAGGGTCGGAGAACACCGGGGAG.

This clone was seen repeatedly, ten times or more. Coverage ceases 3 residues before the CDR3 finishes, and the germline J gene fills in the end. The rearrangement joins TRBV29-1 to TRBJ2-1, with TRBD2 identical over 8 bases. With V trimmed by 7 bases and J by 2 bases, 7 bases remained unmatched. The CDR3 spans 14 residues. The V gene's germline CDR1 is SQVTM and CDR2 ANQGSEA. The CDR3 protein is CSDLSGVAYNEQFF. The DNA read from the CDR3 is TGCAGCGACCTTAGCGGGGTGGCCTACAATGAG.

This clone was observed at least ten times. The sequenced part of the CDR3 DNA is TGTGCCAGCAGCTTTATTGGCGGGGGGCGATCAGATACG. This codes for CASSFIGGGRSDT. From start to end, the CDR3 is CASSFIGGGRSDTQYF. V is TRBV5-4 and J is TRBJ2-3; 8 bases agree with TRBD2. The read terminates 3 residues ahead of where the CDR3 ends, so the germline J gene completes it. The CDR3 sequence is 16 residues long. The germline gives CDR1 SGHNT, CDR2 YYREEE (reference sequence). V shed 2 bases and J 4 bases; nucleotides not matched to a gene: 9.

This clone was seen repeatedly, ten times or more. The CDR3 is cut off 3 residues early in the read; its end comes from the germline J gene. The V call is TRBV6-1, the J call TRBJ2-2; possibly TRBD1 or TRBD2 for D (5 bases each). The ends were cut back, 4 bases at V and 6 bases at J, with 15 bases in the middle. CDR3 length: 15 residues. Per germline, CDR1 MNHNS and CDR2 SASEGT. The CDR3 is CASSVEGLKAGELFF. The CDR3 DNA, read in part, is TGTGCCAGCAGTGTAGAGGGGCTCAAGGCCGGGGAG.